This TCR beta chain was sequenced for a study of beta chain features in type 1 diabetes. Study background: Sorted cells from all samples, numbering approximately 110,000,000, were examined.

cDNA synthesis used the whole RNA isolate, giving expressed TCRB sequences. The data were produced by immunoSEQ multiplex PCR, yet TCRdb's version contains in-frame clones alone and is incomplete. In the table there are around 690,000 clones, roughly 12% of which are singletons. The CDR3 has 13 residues. In germline, CDR1 is MDHEN, CDR2 SYDVKM. The trim removed 6 bases at V and 3 bases at J, leaving 5 bases unmatched. Notes on this clone: Its antigen is as yet unknown.

The study's findings and limits: The naive, central memory and Treg TCRB repertoires showed an apparent similarity that was greater among patients than among healthy donors. Type 1 diabetes patients had moderately but significantly shorter TCRB CDR3s in all four CD4+ subsets.

The chain is built from TRBV28 and TRBJ2-7; 7 nucleotides agree with TRBD1. Material: naive CD4+ T cells from blood. The TCR was taken from a man in his thirties or forties with type 1 diabetes. The CDR3 bases are TGTGCCAGCAGGCAACAGGGGCTCTACGAGCAGTACTTC. Translation: CASRQQGLYEQYF.